The 21 T cell receptor beta chains given below trace back to one sample, sequenced in a study of shared clonotypes between healthy human individuals. Some clones are missing from TCRdb's copy, which holds only in-frame ones; the method was immunoSEQ multiplex PCR. Among approximately 620,000 clones, almost 97% were seen once, and the ten largest hold roughly 0.05%. The sequenced sample was naive CD4+ T cells sorted from blood. The subset here: CD45RA+ positively selected. These receptors came from a woman aged 25-40 years in good health.

CDR3 coding DNA: TGTGCCAGCACGGAGGGTTGGGGCTCCGAGCAGTACTTC. Translating gives CASTEGWGSEQYF. This chain uses TRBV2 with TRBJ2-7, with D perhaps TRBD2 (6 bases). The CDR3 loop spans 13 amino acids. Germline assignment: CDR1 SNHLY and CDR2 FYNNEI. Trimming stripped 7 bases from V and 6 bases from J, with 16 bases between.

The chain combines TRBV10-3 with TRBJ1-5; D remains unclear. CDR1 is ENHRY, CDR2 SYGVKD, per germline. The CDR3 sequence is 15 residues long. The V end lost 3 bases, the J end lost 2 bases, and 11 bases lay between the germline ends. The CDR3 spells CAISDVPGGNQPQHF. The CDR3 DNA follows: TGTGCCATCAGTGACGTTCCCGGCGGCAATCAGCCCCAGCATTTT.

The chain combines TRBV7-9 with TRBJ1-4, with no clear D. The germline V gene encodes CDR1 SEHNR and CDR2 FQNEAQ (reference sequence). This CDR3 has 16 amino acids. Trimming left V 1 base short and J 4 bases short, with 13 bases between. The CDR3 is CASSLEGWSLNEKLFF. CDR3 bases: TGTGCCAGCAGCTTAGAAGGGTGGAGCCTTAATGAAAAACTGTTTTTT.

This chain links TRBV4-1 with TRBJ1-2; D unclear. The V end was cut by 4 bases, the J end by 0 bases, with 15 bases between. Germline loops: CDR1 MGHRA, CDR2 YSYEKL. This CDR3 has 16 residues. The CDR3 reads CASSREDAGANYGYTF. Written as DNA, the CDR3 is TGCGCCAGCAGCCGAGAGGATGCAGGAGCTAACTATGGCTACACCTTC.

The chain combines TRBV15 with TRBJ2-3; 7 bases are a match to TRBD1. The CDR3 is 16 residues long. The germline V gene encodes CDR1 LNHNV and CDR2 YYDKDF (reference sequence). Unmatched junction bases numbered 8, after V lost 5 bases and J lost 0 bases. In nucleotides, the CDR3 is TGTGCCACCAGCCAACAGGGGTCCCTGAGCACAGATACGCAGTATTTT. Its translation is CATSQQGSLSTDTQYF. The variable domain in full, completed from reference TRBV15 and TRBJ2-3, reads DAMVIQNPRYQVTQFGKPVTLSCSQTLNHNVMYWYQQKSSQAPKLLFHYYDKDFNNEADTPDNFQSRRPNTSFCFLDIRSPGLGDTAMYLCATSQQGSLSTDTQYFGPGTRLTVL.

The chain combines TRBV6-5 with TRBJ2-7, with 7 bases aligning to TRBD2. The germline gives CDR1 MNHEY, CDR2 SVGAGI. CDR3 size: 16 residues. V lost 0 bases to trimming and J lost 2 bases; unmatched junction nucleotides: 7. CDR3 nucleotides: TGTGCCAGCAGTTACTCGGGCCTAGCGGACCCCTACGAGCAGTACTTC. Amino acid sequence: CASSYSGLADPYEQYF.

This sequence joins TRBV5-5 and TRBJ1-4, with D hard to call. The CDR3 is 14 residues long. Germline loops: CDR1 SGHKS, CDR2 YYEKEE (reference sequence). The ends were cut back, 7 bases at V and 3 bases at J, with 13 bases in the middle. CDR3 sequence reads: CASRLGWSNEKLFF. The CDR3 DNA sequence: TGTGCCAGCCGTCTGGGTTGGTCTAATGAAAAACTGTTTTTT.

The rearrangement links TRBV19 to TRBJ1-6; 10 nucleotides match TRBD1. The CDR3 totals 15 residues. Trimming took 5 bases from V and 7 from J; bases not matched to a gene: 5. Looked up from germline, CDR1 is LNHDA and CDR2 is SQIVND (reference sequence). This CDR3 reads CASSPGTGDNSPLHF. CDR3 DNA sequence: TGTGCCAGTAGTCCCGGGACAGGGGACAATTCACCCCTCCACTTT.

The chain is built from TRBV5-3 and TRBJ1-5, with 11 positions matching TRBD1. TRBV5-3 falls under the ORF class, with uncertain function. Trimming took 8 bases from V and 5 from J; bases not matched to a gene: 6. CDR3 length: 14 amino acids. The CDR3 bases are TGTGCCAGCAGCGGGGGACAGGGGGATCAGCCCCAGCATTTT. This encodes CASSGGQGDQPQHF.

The gene calls are TRBV19 and TRBJ2-7, with TRBD2 matching 13 bases. V shed 5 bases, J shed 7 bases, and the junction held 8 bases outside the gene matches. The germline V gene encodes CDR1 LNHDA and CDR2 SQIVND (reference sequence). The CDR3 has 15 amino acids. CDR3 sequence reads: CASSGGTSGTREQYF. CDR3 sequence (DNA): TGTGCCAGTAGTGGGGGGACTAGCGGGACACGGGAGCAGTACTTC.

V is TRBV5-1 and J is TRBJ2-4, with a tentative D call TRBD2 (7 bases). Germline lookup yields CDR1 SGHRS and CDR2 YFSETQ. Trimming took off 3 bases at V and 3 bases at J, with 16 bases between the two ends. CDR3 length: 16 residues. In nucleotides, the CDR3 is TGCGCCAGCAGCTCATCGGGGGGCGTCGGCAAAAACATTCAGTACTTC. This sequence encodes CASSSSGGVGKNIQYF.

A single count supports this clone. Written as DNA, the CDR3 is TGTGCCAGCAGCTCAGCGGGAGGGCCGTTAAATGAGCAGTTCTTC. It yields the protein CASSSAGGPLNEQFF. The chain couples TRBV5-4 to TRBJ2-1, with 10 nucleotides matching TRBD2. The V gene end was trimmed by 3 bases and the J gene end by 7 bases; junction bases not matched to a gene: 7. The CDR3 sequence is 15 residues long. Germline assignment: CDR1 SGHNT and CDR2 YYREEE (reference sequence).

V is TRBV28 and J is TRBJ2-7; a weak D match, TRBD2 (6 bases). The ends were cut back, 4 bases at V and 0 bases at J, with 16 bases in the middle. The CDR3 is 16 residues long. Per germline, CDR1 MDHEN and CDR2 SYDVKM. Written as DNA, the CDR3 is TGTGCCAGCAGTTACCCCCCACGGGGGACCTCCTACGAGCAGTACTTC. Its translation is CASSYPPRGTSYEQYF.

The chain combines TRBV2 with TRBJ2-7; TRBD1 is a possible D gene (6 bases). The CDR3 runs to 14 residues. Trimming removed 5 bases at V and 0 bases at J, with 11 bases between. The germline gives CDR1 SNHLY, CDR2 FYNNEI. CDR3 in amino acids: CASSYRDISYEQYF. The CDR3 DNA reads as TGTGCCAGCAGTTACCGGGACATCTCCTACGAGCAGTACTTC.

CDR3 nucleotides: TGTGCCAGTAGACCAGGGCTTGACACCGGGGAGCTGTTTTTT. Its translation: CASRPGLDTGELFF. This rearrangement joins TRBV19 to TRBJ2-2; a weak D match, TRBD1 (5 bases). The CDR3 is 14 amino acids. Per the germline V gene, CDR1 is LNHDA and CDR2 is SQIVND (reference sequence). Trimming shortened V by 6 bases and J by 3 bases, and 11 bases separated the two germline ends.

This clone was detected once. The chain has TRBV4-1 and TRBJ2-2; 12 bases line up with TRBD1. The CDR3 contains 15 residues. CDR1 is MGHRA and CDR2 is YSYEKL in the germline V gene. V lost 7 bases and J lost 5; bases outside the gene matches: 5. The DNA of the CDR3 is TGCGCCAGCACCTCGGGACAGGGGGCTACCGGGGAGCTGTTTTTT. It translates to CASTSGQGATGELFF.

The rearrangement links TRBV6-6 to TRBJ1-5; 9 nucleotides line up with TRBD1. Germline CDR1 and CDR2: MNHNY and SVGAGI (reference sequence). Trimming took 5 bases from V and 2 from J; bases not matched to a gene: 4. The CDR3 has 15 residues. CDR3 protein: CASSPGQGGNQPQHF. CDR3 nucleotide sequence: TGTGCCAGCAGTCCGGGACAGGGAGGCAATCAGCCCCAGCATTTT.

The V call is TRBV27, the J call TRBJ1-4; 8 positions match TRBD1. Germline V gene data show CDR1 as MNHEY and CDR2 as SMNVEV (reference sequence). After removal of 4 bases from V and 3 bases from J, the junction contained 4 bases not matched to a gene. CDR3 size: 15 residues. CDR3 coding DNA: TGTGCCAGCAGTTCAGGACAGGGAGCTAATGAAAAACTGTTTTTT. It yields the protein CASSSGQGANEKLFF.

This chain links TRBV7-6 with TRBJ2-3, with 13 bases that match TRBD2. The junction had 11 bases not matched to a gene; V was cut back by 5 bases and J by 6 bases. The germline V gene encodes CDR1 SGHVS and CDR2 FNYEAQ. The CDR3 totals 17 residues. The CDR3 here is CASSRPIRTSGSDTQYF. In nucleotides, the CDR3 is TGTGCCAGCAGCCGTCCTATTCGGACTAGCGGGAGTGATACGCAGTATTTT.

The sample holds one count of this clone. The chain is built from TRBV15 and TRBJ2-7; possible D gene TRBD2, 5 bases. Trimming removed 6 bases at V and 4 bases at J, with 16 bases between. Germline V gene sequence: CDR1 LNHNV, CDR2 YYDKDF (reference sequence). This CDR3 is built from 14 residues. The CDR3 nucleotides are TGTGCCACCAGTAACCGTGGGAGTCTTTACGAGCAGTACTTC. It yields the protein CATSNRGSLYEQYF.

The V call is TRBV2, the J call TRBJ2-3, with no clear D. The CDR3 totals 13 residues. The V gene's germline CDR1 is SNHLY and CDR2 FYNNEI. Trimming removed 6 bases from V and 2 bases from J, with 9 bases in between. The CDR3 loop reads CASRRSVTDTQYF. CDR3 sequence (DNA): TGTGCCAGCAGGAGATCCGTCACAGATACGCAGTATTTT. The whole variable domain, filled in from reference TRBV2 and TRBJ2-3, reads EPEVTQTPSHQVTQMGQEVILRCVPISNHLYFYWYRQILGQKVEFLVSFYNNEISEKSEIFDDQFSVERPDGSNFTLKIRSTKLEDSAMYFCASRRSVTDTQYFGPGTRLTVL.